These 16 T cell receptor beta chains originate from one sample sequenced in a study of early T cells in non-severe SARS-CoV-2 infection. Each CDR3 protein is one row after TCRdb ran MiXCR on the 5' RACE reads. The sample records about 64,000 distinct CDR3 sequences, roughly 18% being singletons. The source was whole blood, collected at baseline. The receptors stem from an adult who was a healthcare worker with PCR-confirmed SARS-CoV-2 infection or an uninfected control (not recorded which).

This chain uses TRBV2 with TRBJ1-1; D unresolved. V was shortened by 2 bases and J by 1 base, with 11 bases between the two germline ends. Germline CDR1 is SNHLY and CDR2 is FYNNEI. This CDR3 is built from 15 residues. The CDR3, as DNA: TGTGCCAGCAGTGAAAGAACGACACGGAACACTGAAGCTTTCTTT. Residues: CASSERTTRNTEAFF.

This clonotype was picked up a small number of times. The chain couples TRBV29-1 to TRBJ2-3; D perhaps matches TRBD1 (5 bases). Trimming left V 5 bases short and J 1 base short, with 13 bases between. Germline V gives CDR1 SQVTM, CDR2 ANQGSEA. The CDR3 has 14 residues. The CDR3 sequence is CSVTTLTGTDTQYF. The CDR3 region has the DNA TGCAGCGTTACAACCTTGACAGGCACAGATACGCAGTATTTT.

The rearrangement joins TRBV5-4 to TRBJ2-6; D may be TRBD1 (6 bases). The ends were cut back, 0 bases at V and 0 bases at J, with 10 bases in the middle. Germline V lookup: CDR1 SGHNT, CDR2 YYREEE (reference sequence). The CDR3 contains 17 residues. The CDR3 region is CASSLAGVYSGANVLTF. DNA of the CDR3: TGTGCCAGCAGCTTGGCAGGGGTATACTCTGGGGCCAACGTCCTGACTTTC.

The chain recombines TRBV20-1 with TRBJ1-1; D is possibly TRBD1 (5 bases). Looked up from germline, CDR1 is DFQATT and CDR2 is SNEGSKA (reference sequence). V was cut by 1 base and J by 4 bases, with 16 bases left in between. The CDR3 runs 15 residues. In DNA, the CDR3 is TGCAGTGCTAGAGCAAGAGGGGCCGGGGGCACTGAAGCTTTCTTT. This encodes CSARARGAGGTEAFF.

This clonotype was detected a few times. J is TRBJ1-2 and V is TRBV6-1; weak D call: TRBD1 (5 bases). The V gene's germline CDR1 is MNHNS and CDR2 SASEGT. V lost 7 bases and J lost 7, with 22 bases in between. The CDR3 contains 15 residues. CDR3 in DNA: TGTGCCAGCAAACCCCCAGCAGGGCGAACTACTGGCTACACCTTC. As protein: CASKPPAGRTTGYTF.

This clonotype has just a few counts. V is TRBV7-2 and J is TRBJ2-1; no firm D call. There are 15 residues in the CDR3. Trimming removed 5 bases at V and 6 bases at J, with 17 bases between. CDR1 and CDR2 from the germline V gene are SGHTA and FQGNSA. The CDR3 spells CASSPQSSFSNEQFF. CDR3 DNA: TGTGCCAGCAGCCCCCAGTCTTCCTTCAGCAATGAGCAGTTCTTC.

In this sample, this clonotype turned up many times. The V and J genes are TRBV7-2 and TRBJ1-5; no firm D call. Deletions cut 2 bases from V and 1 base from J, with 3 bases between. Germline V gene sequence: CDR1 SGHTA, CDR2 FQGNSA. This CDR3 has 13 amino acids. CDR3 sequence: CASSLFSNQPQHF. DNA of the CDR3: TGTGCCAGCAGCTTATTCAGCAATCAGCCCCAGCATTTT.

The chain has TRBV7-8 and TRBJ2-3; 12 bases agree with TRBD2. J lost 0 bases, V lost 5 bases, and 6 bases had no gene match. This CDR3 is built from 17 residues. CDR1 and CDR2 (germline): SGHVS, FQNEAQ. The CDR3 spells CASSRRLAGESTDTQYF. The CDR3 nucleotides are TGTGCCAGCAGCAGGCGACTAGCGGGGGAAAGCACAGATACGCAGTATTTT. Looking up the rest from reference TRBV7-8 and TRBJ2-3 gives the full variable domain: GAGVSQSPRYKVAKRGQDVALRCDPISGHVSLFWYQQALGQGPEFLTYFQNEAQLDKSGLPSDRFFAERPEGSVSTLKIQRTQQEDSAVYLCASSRRLAGESTDTQYFGPGTRLTVL.

This clonotype was observed many times. The chain has TRBV18 and TRBJ2-1; 9 bases align to TRBD1. The germline V gene encodes CDR1 KGHSH and CDR2 LQKENI. The length of the CDR3 is 16 residues. V lost 2 bases and J lost 3; bases outside the gene matches: 5. The CDR3 loop is CASSPSTGGFYNEQFF. The CDR3 DNA is TGTGCCAGCTCACCATCCACAGGGGGCTTCTACAATGAGCAGTTCTTC.

The CDR3 protein is CASSEGTGVETQYF. The CDR3, as DNA: TGCGCCAGCAGTGAAGGGACAGGGGTAGAGACCCAGTACTTC. This chain uses TRBV10-1 with TRBJ2-5; TRBD1 matches at 10 bases. V gave up 3 bases and J gave up 4 bases; unmatched junction bases: 2. CDR3 size: 14 residues. Germline CDR1 reads WNHNN; CDR2 reads SYGVQD (reference sequence).

This clonotype appeared many times. The rearrangement joins TRBV12-3 or TRBV12-4 to TRBJ1-2; 7 bases map to TRBD1. CDR3 length equals 13 residues. With 5 bases clipped from V and 7 bases from J, the junction kept 7 bases outside the gene matches. The CDR3 is CASSPNRDSGYTF. In DNA form, the CDR3 reads TGTGCCAGCAGTCCTAACCGGGACAGTGGCTACACCTTC.

This clonotype was counted between two and nine times. The V and J genes are TRBV19 and TRBJ1-1, with 11 bases matching TRBD1. Germline CDR1 reads LNHDA; CDR2 reads SQIVND (reference sequence). V lost 7 bases to trimming and J lost 4 bases; unmatched junction nucleotides: 14. The CDR3 spans 17 residues. The CDR3 nucleotides read TGTGCCAGTACCTATCGGACAGGGGGCAATGGGATCACTGAAGCTTTCTTT. Amino acid sequence: CASTYRTGGNGITEAFF.

The chain is built from TRBV7-9 and TRBJ2-2; 13 bases align to TRBD2. V lost 5 bases and J lost 6; bases outside the gene matches: 6. The germline V gene has CDR1 SEHNR and CDR2 FQNEAQ (reference sequence). The CDR3 sequence is 16 residues long. The CDR3 DNA follows: TGTGCCAGCAGCCCCGGACTAGCGGGAGTAGCCGGGGAGCTGTTTTTT. Its protein product is CASSPGLAGVAGELFF.

This clonotype has more than one count but fewer than ten. This chain connects TRBV6-5 to TRBJ1-5; D unclear. CDR1 is MNHEY and CDR2 is SVGAGI in the germline V gene. V gave up 0 bases and J gave up 1 base, with 7 bases separating them. CDR3 length: 15 amino acids. The CDR3 loop reads CASSYSKDSNQPQHF. The CDR3 coding sequence is TGTGCCAGCAGTTACTCGAAAGACAGCAATCAGCCCCAGCATTTT.

This clonotype was detected many times. The chain carries TRBV7-8 and TRBJ2-7; D is tentatively TRBD1 or TRBD2 (5 bases each). Per the germline V gene, CDR1 is SGHVS and CDR2 is FQNEAQ. The CDR3 is 13 amino acids. The V and J ends lost 3 bases and 5 bases respectively, with 11 bases between them. DNA of the CDR3: TGTGCCAGCAGCTTGGGGACCAGGAACGAGCAGTACTTC. It codes for CASSLGTRNEQYF.

This clonotype showed up many times. The gene calls are TRBV19 and TRBJ2-1, with D possibly matching TRBD2 (6 bases). This CDR3 spans 16 amino acids. Germline CDR1 is LNHDA and CDR2 is SQIVND (reference sequence). The V end lost 1 base, the J end lost 0 bases, and 10 bases lay between the germline ends. In nucleotides, the CDR3 is TGTGCCAGTAGTATAGTTACTAGCCTCTCCTACAATGAGCAGTTCTTC. Amino acids: CASSIVTSLSYNEQFF.